The next 27 T cell receptor beta chains were all read from a single sample in a study of cytomegalovirus exposure and HLA in healthy donors. The method was immunoSEQ multiplex PCR; TCRdb's version includes in-frame clones alone and lacks a portion of them. The sample lists about 120,000 clones, about 84% occurring once. Material for sequencing was PBMCs. The receptors come from a young woman in good health and CMV-seronegative.

Only a few counts were recorded for this clone. The V gene is TRBV5-5, the J gene TRBJ2-6, with 9 bases identical to TRBD1. Unmatched junction bases numbered 10, after V lost 3 bases and J lost 3 bases. This CDR3 contains 18 residues. The V gene's germline CDR1 is SGHKS and CDR2 YYEKEE (reference sequence). The CDR3 DNA follows: TGTGCCAGCAGCTGGGGACAGGGCAGATGGCGTGGGGCCAACGTCCTGACTTTC. Protein: CASSWGQGRWRGANVLTF.

The V and J genes are TRBV11-2 and TRBJ2-1, with D possibly matching TRBD2 (6 bases). Germline V gene data show CDR1 as SGHAT and CDR2 as FQNNGV. The V gene lost 4 bases and the J gene lost 2 bases, with 18 bases spanning the gap. This CDR3 comprises 17 residues. Written as DNA, the CDR3 is TGTGCCAGCAGCTCCCTTGGGGAGGTGCACCCCTACAATGAGCAGTTCTTC. Residues: CASSSLGEVHPYNEQFF.

The chain has TRBV5-1 and TRBJ2-7; a weak D match, TRBD2 (7 bases). CDR3 size: 13 residues. Per germline, CDR1 SGHRS and CDR2 YFSETQ. Between the trimmed V and J ends, which lost 1 base and 5 bases, there was a span of 10 bases. Here the CDR3 reads CASSLRGADEQYF. Written as DNA, the CDR3 is TGCGCCAGCAGCTTGCGGGGGGCTGACGAGCAGTACTTC.

This clone was seen a few times. The J gene is TRBJ1-2, the V gene TRBV5-6, with TRBD1 matching 7 bases. The CDR3 contains 15 residues. V gave up 4 bases and J gave up 6 bases; unmatched junction bases: 12. Germline values: CDR1 SGHDT, CDR2 YYEEEE. DNA of the CDR3: TGTGCCAGCAGCGCGGCCCGGACAGGAGGTCATGGCTACACCTTC. Encoded protein: CASSAARTGGHGYTF.

This chain uses TRBV7-3 with TRBJ2-3, with D possibly being TRBD1 (5 bases). This CDR3 contains 14 residues. From germline, CDR1 is SGHTA and CDR2 FQGTGA. Trimming cost V 5 bases and J 0 bases, with 9 bases left between them. The CDR3 DNA reads as TGTGCCAGCAGCCCTACAGGTAGCACAGATACGCAGTATTTT. This encodes CASSPTGSTDTQYF.

V is TRBV29-1 and J is TRBJ1-3, with D perhaps TRBD1 (6 bases). Germline V CDR1 and CDR2: SQVTM, ANQGSEA. V lost 2 bases and J lost 5, with 7 bases in between. The CDR3 has 12 residues. CDR3 DNA sequence: TGCAGCGTTGAACAGGGGAGAAACACCATATATTTT. Its translation is CSVEQGRNTIYF.

V is TRBV19 and J is TRBJ1-1; maybe TRBD1 (5 bases). The CDR3 runs to 16 residues. Per the germline V gene, CDR1 is LNHDA and CDR2 is SQIVND (reference sequence). The ends were cut back, 4 bases at V and 1 base at J, with 16 bases in the middle. CDR3: CASSSPRQPENTEAFF. In DNA form, the CDR3 reads TGTGCCAGTAGTAGTCCCAGACAGCCAGAGAACACTGAAGCTTTCTTT.

The rearrangement joins TRBV10-3 to TRBJ2-7, with D maybe TRBD1 (5 bases). Deletions cut 0 bases from V and 2 bases from J, with 8 bases between. The CDR3 covers 14 residues. CDR1 ENHRY and CDR2 SYGVKD come from the germline V gene. CDR3 amino acids: CAISESGRAYEQYF. Here the CDR3 DNA reads TGTGCCATCAGTGAGTCAGGCAGGGCCTACGAGCAGTACTTC.

The V gene is TRBV4-1, the J gene TRBJ2-7, with D possibly matching TRBD2 (6 bases). The V gene's germline CDR1 is MGHRA and CDR2 YSYEKL. V gave up 5 bases and J gave up 1 base, with 15 bases separating them. This CDR3 region has 15 residues. The CDR3 DNA is TGCGCCAGCAGCTCCATGAGCGGGTTATCCTACGAGCAGTACTTC. Translation gives CASSSMSGLSYEQYF.

This chain links TRBV11-3 with TRBJ2-1; TRBD2 aligns across 9 bases. V was clipped by 4 bases and J by 8 bases; unmatched bases: 12. CDR3 length: 16 amino acids. Germline CDR1 and CDR2: SGHNT and YENEEA. CDR3 residues: CASSWRGGLVMYEQFF. Written as DNA, the CDR3 is TGTGCCAGCAGCTGGCGGGGGGGCCTTGTTATGTATGAGCAGTTCTTC.

This chain links TRBV4-1 with TRBJ2-5; D is perhaps TRBD1 (5 bases). The germline CDR1 and CDR2 sequences are MGHRA and YSYEKL. CDR3 length: 16 amino acids. V gave up 1 base and J gave up 4 bases, with 16 bases separating them. Written as DNA, the CDR3 is TGCGCCAGCAGCCAAGGGGGCGGTGGGTGGGGAGAGACCCAGTACTTC. This sequence encodes CASSQGGGGWGETQYF.

This clone turned up a few times. The chain links TRBV6-5 to TRBJ1-1, with D hard to call. The V gene's germline CDR1 is MNHEY and CDR2 SVGAGI. V gave up 2 bases and J gave up 4 bases, with 11 bases separating them. This CDR3 has 14 residues. The CDR3 loop reads CASSYKTTITEAFF. Here the CDR3 DNA reads TGTGCCAGCAGTTACAAGACAACCATCACTGAAGCTTTCTTT.

The rearrangement links TRBV9 to TRBJ2-2, with 10 bases fitting TRBD1. There are 16 residues in the CDR3. Losses at the gene ends were 4 bases for V and 5 bases for J; bases not matched to a gene: 8. Germline V gene lookup returns CDR1 SGDLS and CDR2 YYNGEE. This chain's CDR3 is CASSLWGTGDTGELFF. CDR3 nucleotide sequence: TGTGCCAGCAGCCTTTGGGGGACAGGGGATACCGGGGAGCTGTTTTTT.

The rearrangement links TRBV27 to TRBJ1-2; 8 bases map to TRBD1. Germline-derived CDR1 and CDR2 are MNHEY and SMNVEV (reference sequence). Unmatched junction bases numbered 9, after V lost 8 bases and J lost 4 bases. CDR3 length: 14 amino acids. The CDR3 here is CASGPGGGGYGYTF. DNA of the CDR3: TGTGCCAGCGGTCCAGGGGGCGGCGGCTATGGCTACACCTTC.

This clone was counted a single time. Other DNA sequences within the sample encode an identical CDR3. The chain couples TRBV7-2 to TRBJ1-2, with TRBD1 matching over 7 bases. This CDR3 spans 14 amino acids. The trim removed 1 base at V and 4 bases at J, leaving 3 bases unmatched. Germline assignment: CDR1 SGHTA and CDR2 FQGNSA. The CDR3 sequence: CASSLGQGVYGYTF. The DNA for the CDR3 is TGTGCCAGCAGCTTAGGTCAGGGGGTCTATGGCTACACCTTC.

This chain links TRBV4-2 with TRBJ1-6, with D possibly being TRBD1 (5 bases). With 2 bases removed from V and 6 bases from J, the gap between germline ends came to 17 bases. CDR3 length: 17 residues. Germline V lookup: CDR1 LGHNA, CDR2 YNFKEQ. In DNA, the CDR3 is TGTGCCAGCAGCCAACACCACGTGACAGCTGGTAATTCACCCCTCCACTTT. Its translation is CASSQHHVTAGNSPLHF.

The rearrangement links TRBV30 to TRBJ2-7; 12 positions agree with TRBD1. This CDR3 region has 15 residues. Germline assignment: CDR1 GTSNPN and CDR2 SVGIG (reference sequence). With 0 bases clipped from V and 5 bases from J, the junction kept 5 bases outside the gene matches. This CDR3 reads CAWSVHRDRGHEQYF. Here the CDR3 DNA reads TGTGCCTGGAGTGTACACCGGGACAGGGGGCACGAGCAGTACTTC.

This clone was detected only once. The chain is built from TRBV4-2 and TRBJ1-2, with a possible D match to TRBD1 (5 bases). This CDR3 spans 14 amino acids. Germline V lookup: CDR1 LGHNA, CDR2 YNFKEQ. The germline V and J ends were trimmed by 3 bases and 0 bases, with 8 bases remaining between them. The chain's CDR3 is CASSHDSANYGYTF. Here the CDR3 DNA reads TGTGCCAGCAGCCACGACAGCGCTAACTATGGCTACACCTTC.

Only a few counts were recorded for this clone. This chain joins TRBV10-2 and TRBJ1-2; D unclear. This CDR3 has 12 residues. V was cut by 6 bases and J by 8 bases, with 13 bases left in between. In germline, CDR1 is WSHSY, CDR2 SAAADI. In DNA form, the CDR3 reads TGCGCCAGCAGCCCGTTACTATCAGGCTACACCTTC. It is translated as CASSPLLSGYTF.

The gene calls are TRBV6-5 and TRBJ1-1, with a possible D match to TRBD1 (5 bases). Trimming removed 7 bases from V and 5 bases from J, with 14 bases in between. In germline, CDR1 is MNHEY, CDR2 SVGAGI. This CDR3 has 13 amino acids. CDR3 DNA sequence: TGTGCCAGCACCCCCAGCCGGGGGACTGAAGCTTTCTTT. Protein product: CASTPSRGTEAFF.

The rearrangement links TRBV19 to TRBJ2-1, with 7 bases that match TRBD1. CDR1 and CDR2 (germline): LNHDA, SQIVND (reference sequence). The CDR3 length is 13 residues. The V gene end was trimmed by 10 bases and the J gene end by 2 bases; junction bases not matched to a gene: 5. The CDR3 DNA follows: TGTGCCACTTCGGGACAGACCTACAATGAGCAGTTCTTC. Residues: CATSGQTYNEQFF.

This rearrangement joins TRBV19 to TRBJ1-3; possible D gene TRBD1, 5 bases. Germline V gives CDR1 LNHDA, CDR2 SQIVND (reference sequence). Trimming pared 6 bases from V and 2 bases from J, leaving 11 bases between. The CDR3 consists of 14 residues. The CDR3 nucleotides are TGTGCCAGTAGGTCGGGGGGTGCTGGAAACACCATATATTTT. Protein product: CASRSGGAGNTIYF.

V gene TRBV7-9 combines with J gene TRBJ1-4; 11 nucleotides match TRBD1. The CDR3 spans 15 residues. Trimming removed 5 bases from V and 8 bases from J; junction bases left unmatched: 7. Per germline, CDR1 SEHNR and CDR2 FQNEAQ (reference sequence). The DNA for the CDR3 is TGTGCCAGCAGCCCCGGACAGGGGGCTTTGGAAAAACTGTTTTTT. Its protein is CASSPGQGALEKLFF.

This clone was counted a single time. The V and J genes are TRBV11-3 and TRBJ1-1; D gene uncertain. CDR3 size: 13 residues. The ends were cut back, 2 bases at V and 3 bases at J, with 7 bases in the middle. CDR1 is SGHNT and CDR2 is YENEEA in the germline V gene. This CDR3 reads CASSLRGHTEAFF. The CDR3, as DNA: TGTGCCAGCAGCTTACGAGGGCACACTGAAGCTTTCTTT.

This clone was counted a single time. The chain couples TRBV5-1 to TRBJ1-4, with 8 bases aligning to TRBD1. CDR1 is SGHRS and CDR2 is YFSETQ in the germline V gene. CDR3 length equals 16 residues. Germline trimming cut 3 bases from V and 0 bases from J; bases unmatched to any gene: 4. CDR3 sequence: CASSWGQDATNEKLFF. The CDR3 DNA sequence: TGCGCCAGCAGCTGGGGACAGGATGCAACTAATGAAAAACTGTTTTTT.

This clone was seen once. The rearrangement links TRBV6-4 to TRBJ2-1, with 11 bases that match TRBD2. Germline values: CDR1 MRHNA, CDR2 SNTAGT. The V and J ends lost 2 bases and 4 bases, in that order; junction bases with no gene match: 4. The CDR3 covers 16 residues. The CDR3 DNA sequence: TGTGCCAGCAGTGACACGGGACTAGCGGCTTACAATGAGCAGTTCTTC. It codes for CASSDTGLAAYNEQFF.

The chain links TRBV5-1 to TRBJ2-7, with D tentatively TRBD2 (6 bases). V gave up 2 bases and J gave up 3 bases, with 12 bases separating them. The CDR3 is 14 residues long. Germline-derived CDR1 and CDR2 are SGHRS and YFSETQ. The CDR3: CASSFGGANYEQYF. CDR3 in DNA: TGCGCCAGCAGCTTCGGCGGGGCGAACTACGAGCAGTACTTC.